Listed below are T cell receptor beta chains from one sample, sequenced in a study of blood T cell repertoires in COVID-19. Produced via immunoSEQ multiplex PCR; TCRdb's table is partial and in-frame only. The data contain about 320,000 clones, roughly 90% of them singletons. The sequencing sample was made of PBMCs or T cells enriched from blood (not recorded which). These receptors were taken from a woman in her twenties or thirties who had been exposed to COVID-19. The CDR3 runs from the conserved cysteine through the conserved F or W. The D gene is left open where the match is weak. Only some rows state a clone size, as once, few, many or a class for expanded clones.

V,length,size,D,J,CDR3,DNA
TRBV30,14,-,-,TRBJ2-7,CAWSGGLRRGEQYF,TGTGCCTGGAGTGGGGGACTCCGGAGAGGCGAGCAGTACTTC
TRBV3-1/TRBV3-2,16,once,-,TRBJ1-2,CASSQHWEVRGYGYTF,TGTGCCAGCAGCCAACATTGGGAGGTTAGGGGCTATGGCTACACCTTC
TRBV7-8,16,-,-,TRBJ1-1,CASSLRGQGGRTEAFF,TGTGCCAGCAGCTTAAGAGGGCAGGGAGGGCGAACTGAAGCTTTCTTT
TRBV28,15,-,TRBD1,TRBJ2-7,CASSWGTGLSYEQYF,TGTGCCAGCAGTTGGGGGACAGGCCTCTCCTACGAGCAGTACTTC
TRBV10-3,18,-,-,TRBJ1-4,CAISESLRANATNEKLFF,TGTGCCATCAGTGAGAGTCTCAGGGCGAATGCAACTAATGAAAAACTGTTTTTT
TRBV5-5,14,-,TRBD1,TRBJ2-7,CASSLGGQGYEQYF,TGTGCCAGCAGCTTGGGGGGACAGGGCTACGAGCAGTACTTC
TRBV4-1,15,once,TRBD1,TRBJ2-7,CASSRFRDRGDEQYF,TGCGCCAGCAGCCGTTTCCGGGACAGGGGGGACGAGCAGTACTTC
TRBV10-3,13,-,TRBD1,TRBJ1-6,CAASGTGSSPLHF,TGTGCCGCCTCCGGGACAGGGTCTTCACCCCTCCACTTT
TRBV7-9,15,once,TRBD1,TRBJ1-2,CASSPRLTGGGGYTF,TGTGCCAGCAGCCCGCGCCTGACAGGGGGCGGTGGCTACACCTTC
TRBV30,13,-,-,TRBJ2-7,CAWTGVGTYEQYF,TGTGCCTGGACAGGGGTCGGAACCTACGAGCAGTACTTC
TRBV2,13,-,TRBD1,TRBJ1-2,CASIFTGGEGYTF,TGTGCCAGCATTTTTACAGGGGGCGAGGGCTACACCTTC
TRBV11-2,17,-,TRBD1,TRBJ2-5,CASSLAPVGQREETQYF,TGTGCCAGCAGCTTAGCCCCCGTGGGACAGAGGGAGGAGACCCAGTACTTC
TRBV5-1,13,-,TRBD1,TRBJ1-2,CASSSGTGDGYTF,TGCGCCAGCAGCTCCGGGACAGGGGATGGCTACACCTTC
TRBV4-1,15,-,TRBD2,TRBJ2-7,CASNDPGLAKNEQYF,TGCGCCAGCAACGACCCGGGACTAGCGAAAAACGAGCAGTACTTC
TRBV5-1,15,few,TRBD1,TRBJ2-5,CASSPDRVGQETQYF,TGCGCCAGCAGCCCGGACAGGGTAGGGCAAGAGACCCAGTACTTC
TRBV7-7,16,-,-,TRBJ1-2,CASSRSREETFYGYTF,TGTGCCAGCAGCCGGAGCAGGGAAGAGACTTTCTATGGCTACACCTTC
TRBV18,15,-,-,TRBJ1-1,CASSPPSFTNTEAFF,TGTGCCAGCTCACCACCGAGCTTCACGAACACTGAAGCTTTCTTT
TRBV29-1,15,-,-,TRBJ2-4,CSVEDLSGTKNIQYF,TGCAGCGTTGAAGATCTGTCAGGGACCAAAAACATTCAGTACTTC
TRBV7-2,15,-,TRBD1,TRBJ1-2,CASSSYGQGVGGYTF,TGTGCCAGCAGCTCTTACGGACAGGGGGTCGGTGGCTACACCTTC
TRBV6-2/TRBV6-3,13,-,TRBD1,TRBJ2-3,CASSGWPGQGQYF,TGTGCCAGCAGTGGTTGGCCGGGACAGGGACAGTATTTT
TRBV4-2,17,-,TRBD2,TRBJ2-2,CASSQGTSGDNTGELFF,TGTGCCAGCAGCCAAGGGACTAGCGGGGATAACACCGGGGAGCTGTTTTTT
TRBV18,14,-,-,TRBJ1-2,CASSPDGTIYGYTF,TGTGCCAGCTCACCAGATGGGACAATCTATGGCTACACCTTC
TRBV4-3,17,-,-,TRBJ2-3,CASSQDGGGRLKDTQYF,TGCGCCAGCAGCCAAGATGGGGGGGGCCGCTTAAAAGATACGCAGTATTTT
TRBV5-4,15,-,-,TRBJ1-6,CASSLAGVREGPLHF,TGTGCCAGCAGCTTGGCTGGAGTCAGGGAGGGACCCCTCCACTTT
TRBV18,14,-,TRBD1,TRBJ1-2,CASSLTGGDERYTF,TGTGCCAGCTCGCTGACAGGGGGCGACGAGCGCTACACCTTC
TRBV11-2,13,few,-,TRBJ2-7,CASSGALPHEQYF,TGTGCCAGCAGCGGAGCTCTCCCACACGAGCAGTACTTC
TRBV3-1/TRBV3-2,15,-,-,TRBJ1-3,CASCGGPNSGNTIYF,TGTGCCAGTTGCGGAGGGCCCAACTCTGGAAACACCATATATTTT
TRBV5-4,14,-,-,TRBJ1-1,CATRTQGRVTEAFF,TGTGCCACCAGGACGCAGGGGCGTGTGACTGAAGCTTTCTTT
TRBV9,13,-,TRBD1,TRBJ2-7,CASSDRGFGEQYF,TGTGCCAGCAGCGACAGGGGTTTTGGCGAGCAGTACTTC
TRBV4-3,18,-,TRBD1,TRBJ2-3,CASSQDVGLAGGPDTQYF,TGCGCCAGCAGCCAAGATGTCGGTCTAGCAGGGGGCCCAGATACGCAGTATTTT
TRBV19,14,-,TRBD2,TRBJ2-1,CASSRRGSDLEQFF,TGTGCCAGTAGTCGGCGGGGGAGCGATCTTGAGCAGTTCTTC
TRBV6-2/TRBV6-3,15,many,TRBD1,TRBJ1-2,CASSRTGRAAYGYTF,TGTGCCAGCAGTCGGACAGGGAGGGCGGCCTATGGCTACACCTTC
TRBV29-1,14,-,-,TRBJ1-5,CSVLGQSANQPQHF,TGCAGCGTTCTAGGACAGTCAGCCAATCAGCCCCAGCATTTT
TRBV11-2,16,many,-,TRBJ1-3,CASSLDLRYSGNTIYF,TGTGCCAGCAGCTTAGATCTAAGATACTCTGGAAACACCATATATTTT
TRBV2,15,-,-,TRBJ1-2,CASRPPTGSNYGYTF,TGTGCCAGCAGACCTCCGACAGGTTCTAACTATGGCTACACCTTC
TRBV9,14,-,-,TRBJ1-5,CASSGGNSNQPQHF,TGTGCCAGCAGCGGCGGGAATAGCAATCAGCCCCAGCATTTT
TRBV3-1/TRBV3-2,16,-,-,TRBJ2-4,CASSPPGLVAKNIQYF,TGTGCCAGCAGCCCCCCCGGACTGGTAGCCAAAAACATTCAGTACTTC
TRBV27,17,-,-,TRBJ1-2,CASSCGGGDCLEDGYTF,TGTGCCAGCAGTTGCGGGGGAGGGGACTGTTTGGAGGATGGCTACACCTTC
TRBV24-1,17,-,TRBD2,TRBJ2-7,CATSDSGSGASSYEQYF,TGTGCCACCAGTGATTCTGGTAGCGGGGCGAGCTCCTACGAGCAGTACTTC
TRBV29-1,13,-,TRBD1,TRBJ1-1,CSVARGRWTEAFF,TGCAGCGTTGCGAGGGGGCGATGGACTGAAGCTTTCTTT
TRBV7-2,13,few,-,TRBJ2-7,CASSLVRGHEQYF,TGTGCCAGCAGCCTTGTGAGAGGCCACGAGCAGTACTTC
TRBV5-1,18,-,TRBD2,TRBJ2-5,CASSWGTSGGPVAETQYF,TGCGCCAGCAGCTGGGGGACTAGCGGGGGCCCCGTGGCGGAGACCCAGTACTTC
TRBV7-3,15,-,-,TRBJ1-2,CASSRGRGNTDGYTF,TGTGCCAGCAGCCGAGGGAGGGGGAATACCGATGGCTACACCTTC
TRBV27,18,-,TRBD1,TRBJ1-4,CASTTYQTGGAPNEKLFF,TGTGCCAGCACCACCTACCAGACAGGGGGCGCCCCTAATGAAAAACTGTTTTTT
TRBV7-2,13,-,TRBD2,TRBJ2-7,CASRGGGHYEQYF,TGTGCCAGCCGTGGCGGGGGGCACTACGAGCAGTACTTC